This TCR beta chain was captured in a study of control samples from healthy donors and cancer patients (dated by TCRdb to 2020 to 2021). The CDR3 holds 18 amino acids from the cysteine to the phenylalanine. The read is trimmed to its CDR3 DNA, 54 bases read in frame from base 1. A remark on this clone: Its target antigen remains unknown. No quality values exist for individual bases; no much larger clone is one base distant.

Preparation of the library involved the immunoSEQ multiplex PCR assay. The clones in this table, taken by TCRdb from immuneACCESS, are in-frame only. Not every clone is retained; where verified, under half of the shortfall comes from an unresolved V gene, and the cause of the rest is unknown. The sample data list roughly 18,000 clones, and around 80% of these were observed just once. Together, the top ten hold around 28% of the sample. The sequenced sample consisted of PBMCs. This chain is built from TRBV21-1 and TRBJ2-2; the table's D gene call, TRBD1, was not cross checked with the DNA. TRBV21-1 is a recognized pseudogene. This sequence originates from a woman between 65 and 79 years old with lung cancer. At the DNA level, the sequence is TGTGCCAGCAGCCCCACACCGTGGACACAGAAGGTAACCGGGGAGCTGTTTTTT. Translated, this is CASSPTPWTQKVTGELFF.